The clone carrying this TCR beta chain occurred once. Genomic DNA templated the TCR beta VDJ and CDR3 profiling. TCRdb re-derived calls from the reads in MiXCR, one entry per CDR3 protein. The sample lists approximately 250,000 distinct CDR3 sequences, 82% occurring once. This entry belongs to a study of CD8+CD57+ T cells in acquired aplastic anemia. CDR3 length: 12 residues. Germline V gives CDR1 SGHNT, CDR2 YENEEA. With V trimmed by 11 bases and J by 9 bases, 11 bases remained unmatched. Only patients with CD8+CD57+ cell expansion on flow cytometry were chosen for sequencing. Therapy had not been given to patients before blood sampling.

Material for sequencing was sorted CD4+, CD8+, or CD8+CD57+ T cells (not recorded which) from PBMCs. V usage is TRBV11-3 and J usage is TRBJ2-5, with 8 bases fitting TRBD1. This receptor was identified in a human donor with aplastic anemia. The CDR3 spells CAGPGQADAQYF. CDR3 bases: TGTGCCGGCCCGGGACAGGCCGACGCCCAGTACTTC.